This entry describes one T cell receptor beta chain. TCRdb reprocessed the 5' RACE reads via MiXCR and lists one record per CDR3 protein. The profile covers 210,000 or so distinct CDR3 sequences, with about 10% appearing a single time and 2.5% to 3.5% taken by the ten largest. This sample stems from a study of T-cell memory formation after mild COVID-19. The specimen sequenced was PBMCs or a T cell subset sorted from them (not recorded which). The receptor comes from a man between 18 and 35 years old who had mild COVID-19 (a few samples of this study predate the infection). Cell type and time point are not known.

CDR3 bases: TGTGCCAGCAGTTACCTGCGCGTGGGTGGCTACACCTTC. Translated, it gives CASSYLRVGGYTF. This chain connects TRBV6-5 to TRBJ1-2; D not resolved. CDR3 length: 13 residues. Germline loops: CDR1 MNHEY, CDR2 SVGAGI. V was shortened by 2 bases and J by 7 bases, with 11 bases between the two germline ends.